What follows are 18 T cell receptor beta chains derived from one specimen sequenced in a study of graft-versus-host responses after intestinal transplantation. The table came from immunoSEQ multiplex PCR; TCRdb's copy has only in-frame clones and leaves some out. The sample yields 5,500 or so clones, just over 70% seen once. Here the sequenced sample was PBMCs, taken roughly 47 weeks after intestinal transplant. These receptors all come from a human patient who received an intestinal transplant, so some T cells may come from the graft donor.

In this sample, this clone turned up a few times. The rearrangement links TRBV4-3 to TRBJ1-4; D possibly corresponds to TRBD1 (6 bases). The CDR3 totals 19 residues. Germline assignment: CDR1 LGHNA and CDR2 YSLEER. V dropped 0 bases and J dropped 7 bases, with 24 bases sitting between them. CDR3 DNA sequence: TGCGCCAGCAGCCAAGATTTTCCGGGACACGCTTCGGCGGGTGAAAAACTGTTTTTT. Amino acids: CASSQDFPGHASAGEKLFF.

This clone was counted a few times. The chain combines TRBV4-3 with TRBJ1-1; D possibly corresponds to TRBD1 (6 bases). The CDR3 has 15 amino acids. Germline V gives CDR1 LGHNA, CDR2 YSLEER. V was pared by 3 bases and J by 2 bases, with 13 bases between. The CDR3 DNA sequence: TGCGCCAGCAGCCAGACAGGATACACAAACACTGAAGCTTTCTTT. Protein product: CASSQTGYTNTEAFF.

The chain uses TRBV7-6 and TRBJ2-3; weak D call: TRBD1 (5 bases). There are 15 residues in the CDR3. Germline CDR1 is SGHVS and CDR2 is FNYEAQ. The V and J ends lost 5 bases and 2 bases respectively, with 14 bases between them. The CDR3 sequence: CASSPQGLVTDTQYF. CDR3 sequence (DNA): TGTGCCAGCAGCCCGCAGGGTTTAGTCACAGATACGCAGTATTTT. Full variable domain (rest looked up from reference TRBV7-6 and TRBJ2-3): GAGVSQSPRYKVTKRGQDVALRCDPISGHVSLYWYRQALGQGPEFLTYFNYEAQQDKSGLPNDRFSAERPEGSISTLTIQRTEQRDSAMYRCASSPQGLVTDTQYFGPGTRLTVL.

The CDR3 protein is CASSIDRWRGEQYF. Here the CDR3 DNA reads TGTGCCAGTAGTATAGATCGGTGGAGGGGTGAGCAGTACTTC. The genes are TRBV19 and TRBJ2-7; possible D gene TRBD2, 6 bases. The CDR3 is 14 amino acids. Germline V CDR1 and CDR2: LNHDA, SQIVND (reference sequence). Deletions cut 0 bases from V and 7 bases from J, with 13 bases between. Supplemented by reference TRBV19 and TRBJ2-7, the full variable domain reads DGGITQSPKYLFRKEGQNVTLSCEQNLNHDAMYWYRQDPGQGLRLIYYSQIVNDFQKGDIAEGYSVSREKKESFPLTVTSAQKNPTAFYLCASSIDRWRGEQYFGPGTRLTVT.

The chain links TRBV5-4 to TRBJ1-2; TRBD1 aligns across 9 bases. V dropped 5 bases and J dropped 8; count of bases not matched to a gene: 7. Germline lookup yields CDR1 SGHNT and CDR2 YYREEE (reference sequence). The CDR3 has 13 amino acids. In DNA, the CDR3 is TGTGCCAGCAGTTACGGACAGGGGCTAGGCTACACCTTC. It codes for CASSYGQGLGYTF.

In DNA, the CDR3 is TGTGCCAGCTCATTAGCCAGGGGAGCCAAAAACATTCAGTACTTC. Protein sequence: CASSLARGAKNIQYF. The chain carries TRBV18 and TRBJ2-4; possibly TRBD1 for D (6 bases). This CDR3 is built from 15 residues. V lost 5 bases to trimming and J lost 0 bases, with 11 bases between them. The V gene's germline CDR1 is KGHSH and CDR2 LQKENI.

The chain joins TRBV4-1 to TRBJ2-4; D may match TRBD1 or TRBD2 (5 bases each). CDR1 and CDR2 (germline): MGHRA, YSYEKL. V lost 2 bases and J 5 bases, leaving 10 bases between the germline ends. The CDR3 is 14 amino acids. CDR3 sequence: CASSQYRGQNIQYF. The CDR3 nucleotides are TGCGCCAGCAGCCAATACCGGGGCCAAAACATTCAGTACTTC.

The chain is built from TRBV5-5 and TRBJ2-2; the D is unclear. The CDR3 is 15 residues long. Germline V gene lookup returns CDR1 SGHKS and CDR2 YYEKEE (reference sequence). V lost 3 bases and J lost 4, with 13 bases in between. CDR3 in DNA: TGTGCCAGCAGCTCCGCCGATTTTATCACCGGGGAGCTGTTTTTT. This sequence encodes CASSSADFITGELFF.

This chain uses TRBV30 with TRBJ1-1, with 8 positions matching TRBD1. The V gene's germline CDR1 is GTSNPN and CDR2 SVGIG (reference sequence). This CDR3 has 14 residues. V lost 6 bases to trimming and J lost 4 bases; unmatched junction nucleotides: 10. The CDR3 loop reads CACRRTGFGTEAFF. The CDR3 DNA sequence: TGTGCCTGCCGAAGGACAGGGTTTGGCACTGAAGCTTTCTTT. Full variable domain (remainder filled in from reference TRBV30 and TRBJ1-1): SQTIHQWPATLVQPVGSPLSLECTVEGTSNPNLYWYRQAAGRGLQLLFYSVGIGQISSEVPQNLSASRPQDRQFILSSKKLLLSDSGFYLCACRRTGFGTEAFFGQGTRLTVV.

CDR3 nucleotides: TGCGCCAGCAGCCAAGGCCCCGACAGTAGCAATCAGCCCCAGCATTTT. Translated: CASSQGPDSSNQPQHF. The chain recombines TRBV4-1 with TRBJ1-5; possible D gene TRBD1, 5 bases. From germline, CDR1 is MGHRA and CDR2 YSYEKL. Deletions cut 1 base from V and 0 bases from J, with 10 bases between. The length of the CDR3 is 16 residues.

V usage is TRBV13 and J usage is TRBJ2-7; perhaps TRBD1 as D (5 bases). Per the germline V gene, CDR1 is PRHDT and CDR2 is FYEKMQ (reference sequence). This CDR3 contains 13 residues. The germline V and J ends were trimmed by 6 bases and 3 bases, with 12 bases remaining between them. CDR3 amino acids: CASSFQGYYEQYF. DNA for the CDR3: TGTGCCAGCAGTTTTCAGGGCTACTACGAGCAGTACTTC.

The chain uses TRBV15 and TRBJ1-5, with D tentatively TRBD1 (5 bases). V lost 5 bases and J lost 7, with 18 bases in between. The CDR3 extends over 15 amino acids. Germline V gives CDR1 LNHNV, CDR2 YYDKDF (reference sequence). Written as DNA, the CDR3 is TGTGCCACCAGCCCTGGGAGGGGCCCAGACCAGCCCCAGCATTTT. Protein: CATSPGRGPDQPQHF.

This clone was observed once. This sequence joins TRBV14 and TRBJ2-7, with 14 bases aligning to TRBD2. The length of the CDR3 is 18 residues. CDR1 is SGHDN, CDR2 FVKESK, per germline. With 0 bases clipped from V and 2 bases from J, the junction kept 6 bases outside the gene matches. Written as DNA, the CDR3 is TGTGCCAGCAGCCAAGATGGGACTAGCGGGGGACCTCCCTACGAGCAGTACTTC. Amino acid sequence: CASSQDGTSGGPPYEQYF. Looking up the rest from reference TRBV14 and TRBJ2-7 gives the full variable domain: EAGVTQFPSHSVIEKGQTVTLRCDPISGHDNLYWYRRVMGKEIKFLLHFVKESKQDESGMPNNRFLAERTGGTYSTLKVQPAELEDSGVYFCASSQDGTSGGPPYEQYFGPGTRLTVT.

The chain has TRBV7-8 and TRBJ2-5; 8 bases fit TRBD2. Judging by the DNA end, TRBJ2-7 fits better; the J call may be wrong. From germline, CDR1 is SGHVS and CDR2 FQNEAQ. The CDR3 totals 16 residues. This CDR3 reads CASSAGGGLSSYEQYF. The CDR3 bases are TGTGCCAGCAGCGCGGGGGGAGGCCTTAGCTCCTACGAGCAGTACTTC.

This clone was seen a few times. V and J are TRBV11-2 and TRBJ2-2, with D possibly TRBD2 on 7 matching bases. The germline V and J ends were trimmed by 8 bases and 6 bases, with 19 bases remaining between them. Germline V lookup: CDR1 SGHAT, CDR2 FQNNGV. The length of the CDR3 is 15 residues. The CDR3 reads CASDPRGGQAGELFF. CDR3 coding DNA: TGTGCCAGCGACCCAAGGGGGGGGCAGGCCGGGGAGCTGTTTTTT.

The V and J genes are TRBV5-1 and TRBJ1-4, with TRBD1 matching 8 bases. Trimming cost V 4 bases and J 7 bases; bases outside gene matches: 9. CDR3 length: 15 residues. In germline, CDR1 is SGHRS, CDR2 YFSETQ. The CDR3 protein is CASSIGTGLGEKLFF. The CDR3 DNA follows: TGCGCCAGCAGCATAGGGACAGGACTTGGTGAAAAACTGTTTTTT.

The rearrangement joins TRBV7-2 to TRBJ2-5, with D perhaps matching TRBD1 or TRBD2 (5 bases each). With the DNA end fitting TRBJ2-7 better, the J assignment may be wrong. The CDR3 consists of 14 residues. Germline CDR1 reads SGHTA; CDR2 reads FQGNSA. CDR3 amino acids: CASSLSGQVYEQYF. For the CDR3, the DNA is TGTGCCAGCAGCTTGTCGGGGCAGGTTTACGAGCAGTACTTC.

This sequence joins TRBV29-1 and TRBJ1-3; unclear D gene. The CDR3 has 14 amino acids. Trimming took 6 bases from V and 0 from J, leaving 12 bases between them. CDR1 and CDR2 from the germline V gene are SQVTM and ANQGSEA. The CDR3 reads CSVLREGSGNTIYF. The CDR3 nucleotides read TGCAGCGTCTTGAGGGAGGGCTCTGGAAACACCATATATTTT. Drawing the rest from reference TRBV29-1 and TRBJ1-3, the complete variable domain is SAVISQKPSRDICQRGTSLTIQCQVDSQVTMMFWYRQQPGQSLTLIATANQGSEATYESGFVIDKFPISRPNLTFSTLTVSNMSPEDSSIYLCSVLREGSGNTIYFGEGSWLTVV.